This T cell receptor beta chain derives from a study of control samples from healthy donors and cancer patients. Germline loops: CDR1 SGHRS, CDR2 YFSETQ. This CDR3 is built from 17 residues. V gave up 4 bases and J gave up 5 bases; unmatched junction bases: 17. The data were produced by immunoSEQ multiplex PCR, yet TCRdb's version contains in-frame clones alone and is incomplete. The profile covers 45,000 to 55,000 clones, with over 85% appearing a single time and approximately 2.4% taken by the ten largest. The TCR sequence derives from a young man in good health. The V gene is TRBV5-1, the J gene TRBJ1-1; 7 positions agree with TRBD1. The specimen sequenced was blood. In nucleotides, the CDR3 is TGCGCCAGCAGCCCCACGGTCCGACAGGGAAGGTTTACTGAAGCTTTCTTT. As protein: CASSPTVRQGRFTEAFF.